This record concerns one TCR beta chain sequence. This sample is part of a study of T cell responses to AZD1222 COVID-19 vaccine. In germline, CDR1 is SGHTA, CDR2 FQGNSA. V gave up 0 bases and J gave up 6 bases, with 9 bases separating them. There are 14 residues in the CDR3. Sequencing used immunoSEQ multiplex PCR; TCRdb keeps in-frame clones, though not all of them. The data show some 150,000 clones, approximately 92% seen once. The sample was peripheral blood, taken 28 days after the second AZD1222 dose. This chain connects TRBV7-2 to TRBJ2-1, with D tentatively TRBD2 (5 bases). The clonotype was recovered from an adult who received the AZD1222 COVID-19 vaccine. The CDR3 bases are TGTGCCAGCAGCTTAGCGGGAGAGCGCAATGAGCAGTTCTTC. As protein: CASSLAGERNEQFF.